Following are 5 T cell receptor beta chains from one sample sequenced in a study of blood T cells in healthy people across ages. Primed by a sample-barcoded 5' primer and a J-beta primer mix, a second PCR proceeded for 7 to 11 cycles. TCRdb independently ran MiXCR on the 5' RACE reads; one entry per CDR3 protein. The sample includes about 930,000 distinct CDR3 sequences, 29% seen only once; the top ten take 10%. The same data also went into a second study, on T cells of mothers and their children.

The sequenced sample consisted of blood. Receptors were obtained from a woman in her 40s in good health.

For the CDR3, the DNA is TGTGCCAGCAGCCCAGGGGGACCCAGGGATACGCAGTATTTT. Amino acid sequence: CASSPGGPRDTQYF. V gene TRBV2 combines with J gene TRBJ2-3; 7 nucleotides match TRBD1. V shed 6 bases and J 6 bases; nucleotides not matched to a gene: 9. Germline V gene sequence: CDR1 SNHLY, CDR2 FYNNEI. The CDR3 is 14 amino acids.

The CDR3 protein is CASSLYKTGWDYGYTF. The CDR3 coding sequence is TGTGCCAGCAGCTTATACAAGACAGGGTGGGACTATGGCTACACCTTC. The chain carries TRBV7-8 and TRBJ1-2; 7 nucleotides match TRBD1. V lost 2 bases and J lost 3; bases outside the gene matches: 9. Per the germline V gene, CDR1 is SGHVS and CDR2 is FQNEAQ. This CDR3 has 16 amino acids.

This clonotype was seen only a few times. V gene TRBV7-2 combines with J gene TRBJ2-7, with D perhaps TRBD1 or TRBD2 (5 bases each). This CDR3 is 15 amino acids long. The V end was cut by 4 bases, the J end by 7 bases, with 20 bases between. The germline V gene encodes CDR1 SGHTA and CDR2 FQGNSA. In nucleotides, the CDR3 is TGTGCCAGCAGCTCCCCCGGGACCACCCTACGAGAGCAGTACTTC. Protein product: CASSSPGTTLREQYF. Full variable domain (rest looked up from reference TRBV7-2 and TRBJ2-7): GAGVSQSPSNKVTEKGKDVELRCDPISGHTALYWYRQSLGQGLEFLIYFQGNSAPDKSGLPSDRFSAERTGGSVSTLTIQRTQQEDSAVYLCASSSPGTTLREQYFGPGTRLTVT.

The chain couples TRBV6-2 or TRBV6-3 to TRBJ2-7; 11 nucleotides agree with TRBD2. The CDR3 is made up of 16 amino acids. V lost 2 bases and J lost 5; bases outside the gene matches: 8. The germline V gene has CDR1 MNHEY and CDR2 SVGEGT. The CDR3 coding sequence is TGTGCCAGCAGTTACCCCAGACTAGCGGGGAGGGACGAGCAGTACTTC. This gives the protein CASSYPRLAGRDEQYF.

The V call is TRBV20-1, the J call TRBJ1-1; 7 nucleotides match TRBD1. Germline values: CDR1 DFQATT, CDR2 SNEGSKA (reference sequence). CDR3 length: 13 amino acids. The V gene end was trimmed by 6 bases and the J gene end by 10 bases; junction bases not matched to a gene: 14. The CDR3 protein is CSAPDSGGVRAFF. CDR3 in DNA: TGCAGTGCCCCCGATTCAGGGGGGGTTCGAGCTTTCTTT.